In its sample, the clone carrying this T cell receptor (beta chain) was seen a few times. PCR used 60 Vbeta primers and 13 Jbeta primers. This table comes from immunoSEQ multiplex PCR, and its TCRdb copy is limited to in-frame clones, with some not included. The sample lists roughly 220,000 clones; under 80% were seen once. This sample is drawn from a study of cytomegalovirus exposure and HLA in healthy donors. The germline gives CDR1 SGHVS, CDR2 FQNEAQ. The CDR3 consists of 15 residues. V was pared by 3 bases and J by 5 bases, with 6 bases of the junction left unmatched. The chain uses TRBV7-8 and TRBJ1-1; 10 nucleotides agree with TRBD1. Sequenced sample: PBMCs. This receptor was taken from a woman in her twenties or thirties in good health and CMV-seronegative. The CDR3 coding sequence is TGTGCCAGCAGCTTTCGGACAGGGGGAGGTACTGAAGCTTTCTTT. The encoded protein is CASSFRTGGGTEAFF.